The 13 T cell receptor beta chains given below trace back to one sample, sequenced in a study of graft-versus-host responses after intestinal transplantation. Clones were sequenced by immunoSEQ multiplex PCR, and TCRdb holds only the in-frame ones, with some missing. The sample shows about 86,000 clones, approximately 90% of them seen only once. These receptors have no known antigen. The starting material was unstimulated CD4+ T cells sorted from spleen or lymph node cells, obtained before transplant. The source is a human donor who was the organ donor for an intestinal transplant.

This clone was seen only once. The gene calls are TRBV7-9 and TRBJ1-5; a weak D match, TRBD1 (5 bases). Deletions cut 3 bases from V and 2 bases from J, with 11 bases between. The CDR3 consists of 15 residues. CDR1 is SEHNR and CDR2 is FQNEAQ in the germline V gene (reference sequence). CDR3 nucleotide sequence: TGTGCCAGCAGCTTGGGGGGGGGAGGCAATCAGCCCCAGCATTTT. As protein: CASSLGGGGNQPQHF.

The chain has TRBV19 and TRBJ2-7, with TRBD2 matching 9 bases. Trimming took 5 bases from V and 2 from J; bases not matched to a gene: 7. The CDR3 contains 15 residues. Germline CDR1 and CDR2: LNHDA and SQIVND (reference sequence). The CDR3 sequence is CASSRSASGTYEQYF. The CDR3 nucleotides read TGTGCCAGTAGTCGTTCGGCTAGCGGGACCTACGAGCAGTACTTC.

The rearrangement uses TRBV19 and TRBJ1-4; a weak D match, TRBD1 (5 bases). There are 13 residues in the CDR3. V lost 10 bases and J 4 bases, leaving 13 bases between the germline ends. Germline V gives CDR1 LNHDA, CDR2 SQIVND (reference sequence). CDR3 nucleotides: TGTGCCACCCGACAGACCAGTAATGAAAAACTGTTTTTT. The encoded protein is CATRQTSNEKLFF.

This chain uses TRBV27 with TRBJ2-1; 7 bases agree with TRBD1. Unmatched junction bases numbered 14, after V lost 6 bases and J lost 9 bases. This CDR3 comprises 15 residues. CDR1 MNHEY and CDR2 SMNVEV come from the germline V gene (reference sequence). The CDR3 nucleotides read TGTGCCAGCAGCTCGACTATCGAGGGGGCTGGTGAGCAGTTCTTC. It yields the protein CASSSTIEGAGEQFF.

This chain links TRBV5-1 with TRBJ2-7; D is unclear. Trimming cost V 1 base and J 6 bases, with 11 bases left between them. This CDR3 is built from 13 residues. Germline assignment: CDR1 SGHRS and CDR2 YFSETQ. CDR3 bases: TGCGCCAGCAGCTTGCTTCCCTCCCTCGAGCAGTACTTC. Protein: CASSLLPSLEQYF. Full variable domain (outside the CDR3, taken from reference TRBV5-1 and TRBJ2-7): KAGVTQTPRYLIKTRGQQVTLSCSPISGHRSVSWYQQTPGQGLQFLFEYFSETQRNKGNFPGRFSGRQFSNSRSEMNVSTLELGDSALYLCASSLLPSLEQYFGPGTRLTVT.

This clone was recorded only once. The V and J genes are TRBV6-1 and TRBJ1-5; D gene uncertain. The germline CDR1 and CDR2 sequences are MNHNS and SASEGT. The CDR3 spans 13 residues. Trimming shortened V by 4 bases and J by 6 bases, and 10 bases separated the two germline ends. The CDR3 here is CASSGDQAQPQHF. The CDR3 DNA reads as TGTGCCAGCAGTGGAGACCAGGCTCAGCCCCAGCATTTT.

The CDR3 loop reads CASSLGETSGNTIYF. As DNA, the CDR3 is TGCGCCAGCAGCCTGGGGGAGACCTCTGGAAACACCATATATTTT. This chain connects TRBV5-1 to TRBJ1-3, with D possibly matching TRBD1 (5 bases). Germline CDR1 and CDR2: SGHRS and YFSETQ. CDR3 length equals 15 residues. V dropped 4 bases and J dropped 0 bases, with 11 bases sitting between them.

This clone was found once. The gene calls are TRBV11-2 and TRBJ2-7; possible D gene TRBD2, 5 bases. The germline CDR1 and CDR2 sequences are SGHAT and FQNNGV. The CDR3 is made up of 15 amino acids. Trimming pared 5 bases from V and 0 bases from J, leaving 14 bases between. Here the CDR3 DNA reads TGTGCCAGCAGCGATGGGAGACGACTCTCCTACGAGCAGTACTTC. This translates into CASSDGRRLSYEQYF.

This chain links TRBV2 with TRBJ1-6, with TRBD1 matching 11 bases. The ends lost 4 bases at V and 9 bases at J; junction bases unmatched: 2. Germline V gene lookup returns CDR1 SNHLY and CDR2 FYNNEI. This CDR3 has 14 amino acids. The CDR3 reads CASSADRGLSPLHF. The CDR3 coding sequence is TGTGCCAGCAGTGCGGACAGGGGGCTTTCACCCCTCCACTTT. Variable domain in full (rest from reference TRBV2 and TRBJ1-6): EPEVTQTPSHQVTQMGQEVILRCVPISNHLYFYWYRQILGQKVEFLVSFYNNEISEKSEIFDDQFSVERPDGSNFTLKIRSTKLEDSAMYFCASSADRGLSPLHFGNGTRLTVT.

The count of this clone is one. The chain is built from TRBV10-1 and TRBJ2-7; D ambiguous. This CDR3 is 14 amino acids long. Trimming removed 2 bases from V and 4 bases from J, with 12 bases in between. Per germline, CDR1 WNHNN and CDR2 SYGVQD (reference sequence). CDR3 amino acids: CASSESPGLYEQYF. In DNA, the CDR3 is TGCGCCAGCAGTGAGAGCCCAGGCCTATACGAGCAGTACTTC.

The table lists this clone with a count of one. DNA for the CDR3: TGTGCCAGCAGCCGCCGGACAGCTGAAAAACTGTTTTTT. This gives the protein CASSRRTAEKLFF. The chain joins TRBV13 to TRBJ1-4, with a possible D match to TRBD1 (6 bases). From germline, CDR1 is PRHDT and CDR2 FYEKMQ (reference sequence). V was clipped by 5 bases and J by 7 bases, with 11 bases between them. The CDR3 sequence is 13 residues long. Full variable domain (outside the CDR3, taken from reference TRBV13 and TRBJ1-4): AAGVIQSPRHLIKEKRETATLKCYPIPRHDTVYWYQQGPGQDPQFLISFYEKMQSDKGSIPDRFSAQQFSDYHSELNMSSLELGDSALYFCASSRRTAEKLFFGSGTQLSVL.

A single count supports this clone. This chain links TRBV7-8 with TRBJ2-5; D remains ambiguous. V was cut by 2 bases and J by 2 bases, with 9 bases left in between. The CDR3 contains 14 residues. Germline V gene data show CDR1 as SGHVS and CDR2 as FQNEAQ. CDR3 protein: CASSLYDNQETQYF. The CDR3 DNA is TGTGCCAGCAGCTTATATGACAATCAAGAGACCCAGTACTTC.

This clone was counted only a few times. This chain connects TRBV6-1 to TRBJ2-7, with 7 bases aligning to TRBD2. The length of the CDR3 is 12 residues. Trimming at V came to 4 bases and at J to 4 bases, leaving 1 base not matched to a gene. Germline V lookup: CDR1 MNHNS, CDR2 SASEGT. The CDR3 spells CASSVGGYEQYF. The CDR3 region has the DNA TGTGCCAGCAGTGTCGGGGGGTACGAGCAGTACTTC.